This is a list of T cell receptor beta chains from one sample in a study of blood T cell repertoires in COVID-19. Method: immunoSEQ multiplex PCR; TCRdb's copy keeps in-frame clones and lacks some. The repertoire holds 95,000 to 100,000 clones, with around 87% as singletons. The specimen was peripheral blood. The origin of the receptors is a woman in her 30s with acute or convalescent COVID-19. CDR3s include the opening cysteine and the closing phenylalanine or tryptophan. D genes are given only for firm matches. The listing skips clone size in some rows; elsewhere it reads once, few, many or a size class.

v_gene	abundance	j_gene	d_gene	CDR3aa	CDR3nt
TRBV24-1	NA	TRBJ1-5	NA	CATSDASGGESQPQHF	TGTGCCACCAGTGATGCCTCGGGAGGGGAAAGTCAGCCCCAGCATTTT
TRBV6-5	once	TRBJ1-2	TRBD1	CASSYSSQGAPGYTF	TGTGCCAGCAGTTACTCGTCGCAGGGGGCGCCTGGCTACACCTTC
TRBV10-3	NA	TRBJ1-5	TRBD1	CAISDTGEVSNQPQHF	TGTGCCATCAGTGACACAGGGGAGGTTAGCAATCAGCCCCAGCATTTT
TRBV12-3/TRBV12-4	NA	TRBJ1-4	TRBD1	CASGTGFGKLFF	TGTGCCAGCGGGACAGGGTTCGGGAAACTGTTTTTT
TRBV5-1	NA	TRBJ2-2	NA	CASSAQGSSVTGELFF	TGCGCCAGCAGCGCGCAGGGGTCCTCGGTCACCGGGGAGCTGTTTTTT
TRBV28	NA	TRBJ1-6	NA	CASSLEQGWAPLHF	TGTGCCAGCAGTTTGGAACAGGGCTGGGCACCCCTCCACTTT
TRBV7-2	NA	TRBJ2-1	NA	CASSRTYNEQFF	TGTGCCAGCAGCCGGACTTACAATGAGCAGTTCTTC
TRBV4-2	NA	TRBJ2-2	NA	CASSQVLRGRKTNTGELFF	TGTGCCAGCAGCCAAGTCTTGAGAGGCAGAAAGACGAACACCGGGGAGCTGTTTTTT
TRBV6-5	NA	TRBJ1-1	NA	CASSDSMYTEAFF	TGTGCCAGCAGTGACTCCATGTACACTGAAGCTTTCTTT
TRBV24-1	NA	TRBJ2-7	NA	CATSDSGTYEQYF	TGTGCCACCAGTGATTCGGGGACCTACGAGCAGTACTTC
TRBV11-1	NA	TRBJ2-2	TRBD2	CASSPPGGRVTGELFF	TGTGCCAGCAGCCCACCGGGGGGGCGCGTCACCGGGGAGCTGTTTTTT
TRBV7-9	once	TRBJ1-2	NA	CASSLLARPYGYTF	TGTGCCAGCAGCTTGCTAGCCAGGCCCTATGGCTACACCTTC
TRBV7-9	NA	TRBJ1-1	NA	CASSSGYPTEAFF	TGTGCCAGCAGCTCAGGGTATCCGACTGAAGCTTTCTTT
TRBV18	NA	TRBJ2-3	NA	CASSQRGGSTDTQYF	TGTGCCAGCTCCCAGCGTGGCGGAAGCACAGATACGCAGTATTTT
TRBV5-4	NA	TRBJ2-1	NA	CASSFSTPPESSAGEQFF	TGTGCCAGCAGCTTTAGCACCCCTCCAGAATCCTCCGCCGGTGAGCAGTTCTTC
TRBV30	NA	TRBJ1-5	NA	CAKTPTIQTENQPQHF	TGTGCCAAGACACCCACCATTCAGACAGAGAATCAGCCCCAGCATTTT
TRBV28	NA	TRBJ2-3	NA	CASSFGGLGTDTQYF	TGTGCCAGCAGCTTCGGGGGATTGGGCACAGATACGCAGTATTTT
TRBV19	NA	TRBJ1-3	NA	CASSTSTAGNTIYF	TGTGCCAGTAGTACCTCGACAGCTGGAAACACCATATATTTT
TRBV6-5	NA	TRBJ2-2	TRBD2	CASTLSGGVAGELFF	TGTGCCAGCACCCTTAGTGGGGGGGTGGCCGGGGAGCTGTTTTTT
TRBV7-9	NA	TRBJ2-7	TRBD2	CASSLGPGGVTNEQYF	TGTGCCAGCAGCTTAGGCCCCGGGGGGGTGACGAACGAGCAGTACTTC
TRBV11-1	NA	TRBJ1-3	NA	CASSSPQGGSGNTIYF	TGTGCCAGCAGCTCACCTCAAGGAGGCTCTGGAAACACCATATATTTT
TRBV5-4	NA	TRBJ1-2	TRBD1	CASSFGTGVDGYTF	TGTGCCAGCAGCTTCGGGACAGGGGTGGATGGCTACACCTTC
TRBV2	NA	TRBJ2-1	NA	CAISTGRLYNEQFF	TGTGCCATCTCGACAGGGAGGCTTTACAATGAGCAGTTCTTC
TRBV2	NA	TRBJ1-1	NA	CASSRDVNTEAFF	TGTGCCAGCAGTCGGGATGTGAACACTGAAGCTTTCTTT
TRBV6-5	NA	TRBJ1-1	TRBD1	CASTSDRVNTEAFF	TGTGCCAGCACCTCCGACAGGGTGAACACTGAAGCTTTCTTT
TRBV9	NA	TRBJ2-2	NA	CASSTNTGELFF	TGTGCCAGCAGCACTAACACCGGGGAGCTGTTTTTT
TRBV9	NA	TRBJ2-3	NA	CASSRPRLLVASVPDTQYF	TGTGCCAGCAGCCGTCCTCGCCTCCTAGTGGCAAGCGTCCCAGATACGCAGTATTTT
TRBV1	NA	TRBJ2-7	NA	CTSSQPRIQGRNEQYF	TGCACCAGCAGCCAGCCCCGGATACAGGGGAGGAACGAGCAGTACTTC
TRBV4-1	NA	TRBJ2-7	TRBD2	CASSHLGGEQYF	TGCGCCAGCAGCCACCTCGGGGGGGAGCAGTACTTC
TRBV11-2	NA	TRBJ1-5	NA	CASSFGLGRDQPQHF	TGTGCCAGCAGCTTTGGGTTAGGGAGGGATCAGCCCCAGCATTTT
TRBV28	NA	TRBJ1-5	NA	CASSSGQIAKAPQHF	TGTGCCAGCAGTAGTGGACAGATCGCGAAAGCTCCCCAGCATTTT
TRBV5-1	NA	TRBJ2-3	TRBD2	CASSLRSGGQEGTQYF	TGCGCCAGCAGCTTGAGGAGCGGGGGGCAAGAAGGCACGCAGTATTTT
TRBV27	NA	TRBJ2-7	NA	CASSLRRGAYEQYF	TGTGCCAGCAGTTTACGCAGGGGGGCCTACGAGCAGTACTTC
TRBV11-3	NA	TRBJ2-3	NA	CASSLAQDSDTQYF	TGTGCCAGCAGCTTAGCTCAAGACTCGGATACGCAGTATTTT
TRBV9	NA	TRBJ1-2	NA	CARSGAGGYTF	TGTGCCCGCAGCGGGGCGGGGGGCTACACCTTC
TRBV4-1	once	TRBJ1-2	NA	CASSLSRAFSYGYTF	TGCGCCAGCAGCCTCTCCAGGGCGTTCAGCTATGGCTACACCTTC
TRBV15	NA	TRBJ1-2	NA	CATSPEGTGFGYTF	TGTGCCACCAGCCCTGAAGGAACGGGATTCGGCTACACCTTC
TRBV6-5	NA	TRBJ2-3	TRBD1	CASSLQGADTQYF	TGTGCCAGCAGTCTCCAGGGGGCAGATACGCAGTATTTT
TRBV9	NA	TRBJ2-7	TRBD2	CASSVRGGHINEQYF	TGTGCCAGCAGCGTCCGGGGGGGCCATATCAACGAGCAGTACTTC
TRBV6-5	NA	TRBJ2-3	TRBD1	CASSTGVRSDTQYF	TGTGCCAGCAGTACAGGGGTCCGTTCAGATACGCAGTATTTT
TRBV11-3	few	TRBJ1-1	NA	CASSIIDIMNTEAFF	TGTGCCAGCAGTATTATAGACATCATGAACACTGAAGCTTTCTTT
TRBV10-3	NA	TRBJ1-2	TRBD1	CAISGQGDGYTF	TGTGCCATCAGCGGACAGGGGGATGGCTACACCTTC
TRBV15	NA	TRBJ1-2	NA	CATSRERGANYGYTF	TGTGCCACCAGCAGAGAACGGGGAGCTAACTATGGCTACACCTTC
TRBV24-1	NA	TRBJ2-2	TRBD1	CAIQGANTGELFF	TGTGCCATTCAGGGGGCAAACACCGGGGAGCTGTTTTTT
TRBV2	NA	TRBJ2-7	NA	CASSPQGSEQYF	TGTGCCAGCAGTCCCCAGGGAAGCGAGCAGTACTTC
TRBV7-6	NA	TRBJ2-5	NA	CASSSTRSPRSYQETQYF	TGTGCCAGCAGCTCCACTCGGAGCCCACGCTCATACCAAGAGACCCAGTACTTC
TRBV5-1	few	TRBJ2-3	TRBD2	CASSLTSSGGAGDTQYF	TGCGCCAGCAGCCTGACGTCTAGCGGGGGGGCTGGGGATACGCAGTATTTT
TRBV29-1	NA	TRBJ1-1	NA	CSANRGGTEAFF	TGCAGCGCGAATCGGGGGGGCACTGAAGCTTTCTTT
TRBV29-1	NA	TRBJ2-7	NA	CSVEVPLEEQYF	TGCAGCGTTGAAGTCCCGCTAGAAGAGCAGTACTTC
TRBV28	few	TRBJ2-6	NA	CASRPGGGANVLTF	TGTGCCAGCCGACCGGGTGGTGGGGCCAACGTCCTGACTTTC
TRBV11-2	few	TRBJ2-7	NA	CASSSSAVSEQYF	TGTGCCAGCAGCTCTAGTGCGGTAAGCGAGCAGTACTTC
TRBV4-1	NA	TRBJ2-7	NA	CASSPKDSFHPSYEQYF	TGCGCCAGCAGCCCAAAGGACAGCTTCCATCCCTCCTACGAGCAGTACTTC